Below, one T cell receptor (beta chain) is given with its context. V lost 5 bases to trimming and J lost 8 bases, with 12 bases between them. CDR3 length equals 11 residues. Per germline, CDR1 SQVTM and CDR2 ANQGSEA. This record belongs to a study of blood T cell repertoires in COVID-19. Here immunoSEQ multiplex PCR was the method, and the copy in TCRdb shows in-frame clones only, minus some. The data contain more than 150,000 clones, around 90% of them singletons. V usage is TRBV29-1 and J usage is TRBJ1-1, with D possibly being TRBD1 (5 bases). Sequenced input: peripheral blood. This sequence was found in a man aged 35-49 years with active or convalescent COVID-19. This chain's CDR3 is CSVLGGREAFF. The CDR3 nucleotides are TGCAGCGTTCTTGGGGGGAGAGAAGCTTTCTTT.